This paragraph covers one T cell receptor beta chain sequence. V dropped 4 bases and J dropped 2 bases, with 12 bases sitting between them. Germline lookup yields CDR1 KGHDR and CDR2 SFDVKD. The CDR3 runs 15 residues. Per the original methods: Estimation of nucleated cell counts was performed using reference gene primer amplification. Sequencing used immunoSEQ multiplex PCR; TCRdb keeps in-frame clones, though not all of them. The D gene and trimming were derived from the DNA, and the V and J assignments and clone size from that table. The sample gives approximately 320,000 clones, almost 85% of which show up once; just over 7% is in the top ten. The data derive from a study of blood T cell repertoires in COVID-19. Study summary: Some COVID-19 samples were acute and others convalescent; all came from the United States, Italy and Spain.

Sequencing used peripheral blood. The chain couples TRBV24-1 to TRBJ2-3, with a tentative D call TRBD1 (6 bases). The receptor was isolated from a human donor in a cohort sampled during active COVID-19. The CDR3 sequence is CATSEAGVYTDTQYF. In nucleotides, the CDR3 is TGTGCCACCAGTGAAGCAGGGGTTTACACAGATACGCAGTATTTT.